This TCR beta chain was captured in a study of T cells in Graves' hyperthyroidism and ophthalmopathy. Amplified TCR beta CDR3 regions derived from RNA transcripts. Researchers ran a first-round RT-PCR on the TCR CDR3 using the HTBI primer set. Each CDR3 protein gets one entry after TCRdb re-called the multiplex PCR reads with MiXCR. This sample carries 250,000 to 400,000 distinct CDR3 sequences, approximately 13% of them seen once, and the ten largest clones take 34%. Fresh peripheral blood, under 13 ml, yielded the PBMCs. Trimming pared 3 bases from V and 7 bases from J, leaving 10 bases between. Germline V gene data show CDR1 as ENHRY and CDR2 as SYGVKD. This CDR3 region has 14 residues. This clonotype has at least ten counts.

Sequenced: blood. The receptor was isolated from a woman in her thirties or forties with Graves' ophthalmopathy. The V call is TRBV10-3, the J call TRBJ1-6; a possible D gene is TRBD1 (5 bases). The CDR3 protein is CAISDRQGNSPLHF. The CDR3 nucleotides read TGTGCCATCAGTGATCGGCAGGGCAATTCACCCCTCCACTTT.